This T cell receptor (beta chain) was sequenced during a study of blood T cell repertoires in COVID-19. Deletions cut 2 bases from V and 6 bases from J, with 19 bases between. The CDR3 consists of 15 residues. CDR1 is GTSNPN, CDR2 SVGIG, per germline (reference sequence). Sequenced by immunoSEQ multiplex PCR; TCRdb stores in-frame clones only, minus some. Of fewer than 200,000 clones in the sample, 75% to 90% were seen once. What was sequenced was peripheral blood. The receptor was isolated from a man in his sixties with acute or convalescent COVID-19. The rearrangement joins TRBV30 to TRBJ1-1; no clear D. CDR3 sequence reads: CAWSTRSIGFPEAFF. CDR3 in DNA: TGTGCCTGGAGTACTCGCTCCATCGGGTTCCCTGAAGCTTTCTTT.